This T cell receptor beta chain was profiled in a study of blood T cell repertoires in COVID-19. Study context: Acute and convalescent COVID-19 samples came from the United States, Italy and Spain.

In the original workflow: How many nucleated cells were present was estimated from reference gene primer amplification. Sequencing used immunoSEQ multiplex PCR; TCRdb keeps in-frame clones, though not all of them. Clone size and V and J calls were adopted from that table, with D and trimming inferred from the DNA. The data hold 200,000 to 300,000 clones, with roughly 89% observed a single time. Cohort 3 recovered donors had two negative PCRs, clearance, or symptom resolution. This receptor was obtained from a man between 35 and 55 years old who had recovered from COVID-19. Specimen: PBMCs or T cells enriched from blood (not recorded which).

CDR3 region: CASSPVMVQAQGTEAFF. The CDR3, as DNA: TGTGCCAGCAGCCCCGTTATGGTTCAGGCCCAGGGCACTGAAGCTTTCTTT. This chain connects TRBV4-2 to TRBJ1-1; TRBD1 is a possible D gene (5 bases). Germline values: CDR1 LGHNA, CDR2 YNFKEQ. The CDR3 contains 17 residues. Deletions cut 4 bases from V and 4 bases from J, with 22 bases between.